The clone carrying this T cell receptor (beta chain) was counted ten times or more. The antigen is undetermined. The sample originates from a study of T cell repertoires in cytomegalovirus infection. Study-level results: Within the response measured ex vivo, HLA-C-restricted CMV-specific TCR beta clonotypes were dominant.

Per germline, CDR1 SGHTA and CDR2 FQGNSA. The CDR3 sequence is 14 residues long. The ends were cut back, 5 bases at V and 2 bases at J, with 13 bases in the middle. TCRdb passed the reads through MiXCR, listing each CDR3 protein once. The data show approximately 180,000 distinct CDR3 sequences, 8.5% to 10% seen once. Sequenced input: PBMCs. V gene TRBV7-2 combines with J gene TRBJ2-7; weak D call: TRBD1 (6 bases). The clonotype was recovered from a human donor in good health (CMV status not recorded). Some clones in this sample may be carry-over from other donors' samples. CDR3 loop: CASSRYGQPYEQYF. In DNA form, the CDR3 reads TGTGCCAGCAGCCGCTATGGACAGCCCTACGAGCAGTACTTC.